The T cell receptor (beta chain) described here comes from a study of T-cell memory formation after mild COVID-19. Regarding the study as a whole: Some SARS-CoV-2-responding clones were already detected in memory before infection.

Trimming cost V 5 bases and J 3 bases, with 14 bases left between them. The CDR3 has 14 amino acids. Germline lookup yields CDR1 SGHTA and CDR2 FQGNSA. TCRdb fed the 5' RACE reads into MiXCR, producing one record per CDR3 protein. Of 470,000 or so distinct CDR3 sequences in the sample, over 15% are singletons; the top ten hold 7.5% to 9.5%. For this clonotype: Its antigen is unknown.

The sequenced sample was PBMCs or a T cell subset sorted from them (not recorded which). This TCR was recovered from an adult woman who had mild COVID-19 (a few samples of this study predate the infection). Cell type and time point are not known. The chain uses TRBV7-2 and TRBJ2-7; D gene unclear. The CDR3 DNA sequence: TGTGCCAGCAGCCCAATCGACGCCGTCTACGAGCAGTACTTC. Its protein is CASSPIDAVYEQYF.